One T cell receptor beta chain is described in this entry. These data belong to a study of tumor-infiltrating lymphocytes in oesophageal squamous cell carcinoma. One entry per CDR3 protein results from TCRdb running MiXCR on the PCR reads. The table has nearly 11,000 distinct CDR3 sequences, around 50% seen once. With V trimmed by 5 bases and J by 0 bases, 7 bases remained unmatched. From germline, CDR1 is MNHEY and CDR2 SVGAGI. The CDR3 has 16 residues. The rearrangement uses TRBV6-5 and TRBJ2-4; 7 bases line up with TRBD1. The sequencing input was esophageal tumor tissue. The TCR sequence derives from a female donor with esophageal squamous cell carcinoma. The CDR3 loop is CASSRPGQRAKNIQYF. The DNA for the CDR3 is TGTGCCAGCAGTAGACCGGGACAGAGAGCCAAAAACATTCAGTACTTC.